One T cell receptor (beta chain) is described in this entry. The target antigen is unknown. The data stem from a study of PD-1 blockade in mismatch repair-deficient tumors. In the study overall: Enrolled about 2012-2017, patients had progressing, pretreated mismatch repair-deficient cancers of about twelve types.

The data were produced by immunoSEQ multiplex PCR, yet TCRdb's version contains in-frame clones alone and is incomplete. Among 35,000 to 45,000 clones listed, about 85% were seen once. The CDR3 loop spans 13 amino acids. Trimming cost V 3 bases and J 2 bases, with 6 bases left between them. Germline CDR1 SGHKS, CDR2 YYEKEE (reference sequence). The study, taken as a whole, reports: Tumor-resident clones, often absent from pretreatment blood, expanded after pembrolizumab and then contracted.

The TCR was taken from an adult with mismatch repair-deficient cancer. This rearrangement joins TRBV5-5 to TRBJ1-3; D is unclear. The sample consisted of peripheral blood, taken 76 weeks after starting pembrolizumab. The CDR3 DNA follows: TGTGCCAGCAGCTGGACTACTGGAAACACCATATATTTT. This codes for CASSWTTGNTIYF.